The 17 T cell receptor beta chains in this list originate from one sample, sequenced in a study of shared clonotypes between healthy human individuals. CD45RO-negative, CCR7-positively selected cells formed the naive CD8 fraction, excluding terminally differentiated effector memory CD45RA+ cells. Assay used: immunoSEQ multiplex PCR; TCRdb lists only in-frame clones, some missing. The profile shows roughly 2,000,000 clones, roughly 95% of them singletons. Sequenced: naive CD8+ T cells from PBMCs. Source of these receptors: a man aged 18 to 30 in good health. Some clones in this sample may be carry-over from other donors' samples.

The chain links TRBV15 to TRBJ1-3; D is undetermined. V lost 4 bases, J lost 4 bases, and 14 bases lay in between. CDR1 and CDR2 (germline): LNHNV, YYDKDF (reference sequence). This CDR3 is built from 15 residues. The CDR3 DNA reads TGTGCCACCAGCACCAGGCTATCCCCAGGAAACACCATATATTTT. This encodes CATSTRLSPGNTIYF.

The V call is TRBV28, the J call TRBJ2-2, with D unclear. The CDR3 runs 16 residues. V was cut by 4 bases and J by 7 bases, with 19 bases left in between. CDR1 and CDR2 (germline): MDHEN, SYDVKM. CDR3 coding DNA: TGTGCCAGCAGTTCCCGTACAGTCCGTCTTGTCGGGGAGCTGTTTTTT. Translated, it gives CASSSRTVRLVGELFF.

The V gene is TRBV7-3, the J gene TRBJ1-1, with a tentative D call TRBD1 (5 bases). The germline CDR1 and CDR2 sequences are SGHTA and FQGTGA. CDR3 length equals 14 residues. V lost 5 bases, J lost 10 bases, and 20 bases lay in between. CDR3 nucleotide sequence: TGTGCCAGCAGCCCCGGCGAGCTTGAGGGGCCAGCTTTCTTT. Translation gives CASSPGELEGPAFF. The full variable domain, completed using reference TRBV7-3 and TRBJ1-1, is GAGVSQTPSNKVTEKGKYVELRCDPISGHTALYWYRQSLGQGPEFLIYFQGTGAADDSGLPNDRFFAVRPEGSVSTLKIQRTERGDSAVYLCASSPGELEGPAFFGQGTRLTVV.

The gene calls are TRBV18 and TRBJ2-7; 7 bases are shared with TRBD1. The CDR3 has 15 amino acids. Germline V gene lookup returns CDR1 KGHSH and CDR2 LQKENI. V dropped 6 bases and J dropped 2; count of bases not matched to a gene: 10. CDR3 nucleotides: TGTGCCAGCTCCCATGACAGGGTGTCCCCCTACGAGCAGTACTTC. Its translation is CASSHDRVSPYEQYF.

The J gene is TRBJ2-2, the V gene TRBV10-3; D tentatively fits TRBD1 or TRBD2 (5 bases each). Germline V gene lookup returns CDR1 ENHRY and CDR2 SYGVKD. This CDR3 region has 15 residues. V shed 6 bases and J shed 1 base, with 12 bases lying between them. The CDR3 reads CAIRGDVGNTGELFF. CDR3 in DNA: TGTGCCATCAGGGGGGACGTAGGGAACACCGGGGAGCTGTTTTTT.

This clone has a single count. The rearrangement links TRBV7-6 to TRBJ2-1; 14 bases line up with TRBD2. This CDR3 spans 19 amino acids. Unmatched junction bases numbered 12, after V lost 1 base and J lost 7 bases. Germline assignment: CDR1 SGHVS and CDR2 FNYEAQ. The CDR3 DNA reads as TGTGCCAGCAGCTTAGGGACGGGGGGACTAGCGGGAGCACTAAATGAGCAGTTCTTC. Translating it yields CASSLGTGGLAGALNEQFF.

This clone was seen a single time. This chain connects TRBV13 to TRBJ1-3; D possibly corresponds to TRBD1 (5 bases). This CDR3 has 14 residues. Germline V gene sequence: CDR1 PRHDT, CDR2 FYEKMQ (reference sequence). V dropped 5 bases and J dropped 2 bases, with 10 bases sitting between them. The CDR3 sequence is CASSSQGAGNTIYF. The CDR3, as DNA: TGTGCCAGCAGCAGCCAGGGCGCTGGAAACACCATATATTTT.

The chain joins TRBV28 to TRBJ2-7, with 10 bases lining up with TRBD2. The trim removed 2 bases at V and 2 bases at J, leaving 6 bases unmatched. Germline loops: CDR1 MDHEN, CDR2 SYDVKM. This CDR3 is 16 amino acids long. The CDR3 nucleotides read TGTGCCAGCAGTTTAAGGGGACTAGCGCCCACCTACGAGCAGTACTTC. Its translation: CASSLRGLAPTYEQYF.

This clone was observed once. The chain links TRBV28 to TRBJ1-1, with unresolved D. This CDR3 comprises 17 residues. In germline, CDR1 is MDHEN, CDR2 SYDVKM. Deletions cut 2 bases from V and 11 bases from J, with 27 bases between. CDR3 sequence reads: CASSLNPSSGRSIEAFF. The CDR3 region has the DNA TGTGCCAGCAGTTTAAACCCCTCCTCCGGACGGAGCATCGAGGCTTTCTTT.

The chain recombines TRBV28 with TRBJ2-5; 10 bases are a match to TRBD2. The CDR3 sequence is 16 residues long. J gave up 1 base and V 7 bases, and 9 bases lay outside the gene matches. Germline lookup yields CDR1 MDHEN and CDR2 SYDVKM. The CDR3 loop is CASITKRTSGQETQYF. The CDR3 DNA is TGTGCCAGCATTACAAAACGGACTAGCGGCCAAGAGACCCAGTACTTC.

CDR3 sequence: CASSLGGPHNEQFF. The CDR3 coding sequence is TGTGCCAGCAGCTTAGGTGGGCCCCACAATGAGCAGTTCTTC. This chain connects TRBV11-2 to TRBJ2-1; no reliable D call. Germline V gene sequence: CDR1 SGHAT, CDR2 FQNNGV. Trimming shortened V by 1 base and J by 5 bases, and 9 bases separated the two germline ends. The CDR3 is 14 amino acids.

V usage is TRBV9 and J usage is TRBJ2-3, with D hard to call. Trimming cost V 0 bases and J 0 bases, with 11 bases left between them. The length of the CDR3 is 16 residues. Germline CDR1 is SGDLS and CDR2 is YYNGEE. The CDR3, as DNA: TGTGCCAGCAGCGTAGACCCAGGTAGTAGCACAGATACGCAGTATTTT. Its translation is CASSVDPGSSTDTQYF.

This rearrangement joins TRBV28 to TRBJ1-5, with D maybe TRBD1 (6 bases). This CDR3 is 16 amino acids long. Trimming pared 0 bases from V and 2 bases from J, leaving 11 bases between. The germline gives CDR1 MDHEN, CDR2 SYDVKM. CDR3 region: CASSLWAGEGNQPQHF. The CDR3 region has the DNA TGTGCCAGCAGTTTATGGGCAGGGGAGGGCAATCAGCCCCAGCATTTT.

This clone has a single count. The V call is TRBV7-8, the J call TRBJ1-1; D ambiguous. The CDR3 covers 15 residues. Germline CDR1 is SGHVS and CDR2 is FQNEAQ. Trimming shortened V by 5 bases and J by 4 bases, and 17 bases separated the two germline ends. CDR3 loop: CASSPKHKGPTEAFF. The CDR3 nucleotides are TGTGCCAGCAGCCCAAAGCATAAGGGCCCCACTGAAGCTTTCTTT. Combining the CDR3 with reference TRBV7-8 and TRBJ1-1 gives the whole variable domain GAGVSQSPRYKVAKRGQDVALRCDPISGHVSLFWYQQALGQGPEFLTYFQNEAQLDKSGLPSDRFFAERPEGSVSTLKIQRTQQEDSAVYLCASSPKHKGPTEAFFGQGTRLTVV.

This chain uses TRBV28 with TRBJ1-1, with D perhaps TRBD1 (5 bases). V lost 5 bases, J lost 0 bases, and 13 bases lay in between. The CDR3 is 15 residues long. CDR1 is MDHEN and CDR2 is SYDVKM in the germline V gene. CDR3 region: CASSPKGRLNTEAFF. Here the CDR3 DNA reads TGTGCCAGCAGTCCCAAGGGACGGTTGAACACTGAAGCTTTCTTT.

Only one count was recorded for this clone. The gene calls are TRBV9 and TRBJ2-1; the match to TRBD1 covers 8 bases. J gave up 7 bases and V 4 bases, and 10 bases lay outside the gene matches. The germline gives CDR1 SGDLS, CDR2 YYNGEE. This CDR3 is 15 amino acids long. CDR3 bases: TGTGCCAGCAGCAGCCCGGGACAGGATGGTAATGAGCAGTTCTTC. It translates to CASSSPGQDGNEQFF.

On this clone: Other DNA sequences in the sample encode the same CDR3. The gene calls are TRBV6-5 and TRBJ2-7; 10 bases map to TRBD1. V shed 6 bases and J 6 bases; nucleotides not matched to a gene: 5. Germline CDR1 and CDR2: MNHEY and SVGAGI. The CDR3 has 13 amino acids. The CDR3 DNA is TGTGCCAGCAGAAGGGACAGGGGCTTCGAGCAGTACTTC. Its translation: CASRRDRGFEQYF.